A selection of T cell receptor beta chains follows, all from one sample in a study of STAT3 mutations in large granular lymphocyte leukemia. Here immunoSEQ multiplex PCR was the method, and the copy in TCRdb shows in-frame clones only, minus some. In the table there are under 10,000 clones, around 89% of which are singletons. Sequencing was performed on peripheral blood mononuclear cells. These TCRs come from an older man with T-cell large granular lymphocyte leukemia. Some clones in this sample may be carry-over from other donors' samples. Both conserved end residues are part of each CDR3. A D gene is named only where the DNA matches it firmly. Where a row states a size, it is once, few, many or the class of an expanded clone; other rows omit it.

cdr3_nt | cdr3_aa | j_call | clone_size | d_call | v_call
TGTGCCAGTAGTACTGGGACAGGGAGGGTGCTTCAGCCCCAGCATTTT | CASSTGTGRVLQPQHF | TRBJ1-5 | NA | TRBD1 | TRBV19
TGTGCCTGGAAACCAACAGATACGCAGTATTTT | CAWKPTDTQYF | TRBJ2-3 | NA | NA | TRBV30
TGTGCCACCAGCAGAGATCAGGGGACCGGTCAGCCCCAGCATTTT | CATSRDQGTGQPQHF | TRBJ1-5 | NA | NA | TRBV15
TGCAGCGCCAAACCAGGGGGAGCGGATACCTACGAGCAGTACTTC | CSAKPGGADTYEQYF | TRBJ2-7 | NA | TRBD1 | TRBV29-1
TGCGCCAGCAGCTCGACAGGGACTCTTTCCGAGCAGTACTTC | CASSSTGTLSEQYF | TRBJ2-7 | NA | NA | TRBV5-1
TGTGCCAGCACCTTGTTGCGACCTCGATCATCCTACGAGCAGTACTTC | CASTLLRPRSSYEQYF | TRBJ2-7 | NA | NA | TRBV5-6
TGTGCCAGCAGGCACCGGGGTTCAAACACAGATACGCAGTATTTT | CASRHRGSNTDTQYF | TRBJ2-3 | NA | NA | TRBV7-9
TGCGCCAGCAGCCTGCTGGACAGATCGACCTTAGAGCAGTTCTTC | CASSLLDRSTLEQFF | TRBJ2-1 | NA | NA | TRBV5-1
TGTGCCAGCAGCCTCCGACAGCTGAGCTCTGGAAACACCATATATTTT | CASSLRQLSSGNTIYF | TRBJ1-3 | NA | NA | TRBV13
TGTGCCAGCAGCAGACAGGGAAACAATCAGCCCCAGCATTTT | CASSRQGNNQPQHF | TRBJ1-5 | NA | TRBD1 | TRBV5-8
TGTGCCTCCACTACCTCTGGAAACACCATATATTTT | CASTTSGNTIYF | TRBJ1-3 | NA | NA | TRBV30
TGTACCAGCAGCTTAATAGGCCAGGGAGAGGTCGATGAGCAGTTCTTC | CTSSLIGQGEVDEQFF | TRBJ2-1 | NA | NA | TRBV7-9
TGTGCCAGCAGCTTAGATTCTGGTTTGAATGAGCAGTTCTTC | CASSLDSGLNEQFF | TRBJ2-1 | NA | NA | TRBV7-9
TGTGCCAGCTCACCTTCGGCATTTCCTAGCTCTGGAAACACCATATATTTT | CASSPSAFPSSGNTIYF | TRBJ1-3 | NA | NA | TRBV18
TGTGCCAGCAGTGAGACAGGGAGGCCTGAAGCTTTCTTT | CASSETGRPEAFF | TRBJ1-1 | NA | TRBD1 | TRBV6-5
TGTGCCAGCGAGGTTCAGGAAGGCTATGGCTACACCTTC | CASEVQEGYGYTF | TRBJ1-2 | once | NA | TRBV11-2
TGTGCCATCAGTGAGTCGACTAGCGGGGGGTATGAGACCCAGTACTTC | CAISESTSGGYETQYF | TRBJ2-5 | NA | TRBD2 | TRBV10-3
TGTGCCAGCAGTGACAGGGCTATTCAGCCCCAGCATTTT | CASSDRAIQPQHF | TRBJ1-5 | NA | NA | TRBV6-4
TGTGCCAGCAGTTCCATATCCGGGAATAGCAATCAGCCCCAGCATTTT | CASSSISGNSNQPQHF | TRBJ1-5 | few | NA | TRBV6-5
TGTGCCAGCTCACCTACAGGGGGTTTTACTGAAGCTTTCTTT | CASSPTGGFTEAFF | TRBJ1-1 | NA | TRBD1 | TRBV18
TGTGCCATCAGCCGGGACCCAGTTGGTGGAAACACCATATATTTT | CAISRDPVGGNTIYF | TRBJ1-3 | NA | NA | TRBV10-3
TGCAGCGTTGGTTTTTCCGGGACAGGGGCGATGAACACTGAAGCTTTCTTT | CSVGFSGTGAMNTEAFF | TRBJ1-1 | once | TRBD1 | TRBV29-1
TGCAGCGCCCTCTTTGGACAGGGGTGGGGTGAAGCTTTCTTT | CSALFGQGWGEAFF | TRBJ1-1 | NA | TRBD1 | TRBV29-1
TGTGCTAGTGGTTCCTACCTCGAGCAGTACTTC | CASGSYLEQYF | TRBJ2-7 | once | NA | TRBV12-5
TGTGCCAGCAGTCCGACGTTGAGTGTTTATGGCTACACCTTC | CASSPTLSVYGYTF | TRBJ1-2 | NA | NA | TRBV27
TGTGCCAGCAGCCCCTCGTCAGGGGGTGGCTACACCTTC | CASSPSSGGGYTF | TRBJ1-2 | NA | TRBD1 | TRBV11-2
TGTGCCACCAGCATGGGACTAGCGGGAGCTTACGAGCAGTACTTC | CATSMGLAGAYEQYF | TRBJ2-7 | NA | TRBD2 | TRBV15
TGCGCCAGCAGCAGGGATTCCGGACTCCCGAGTGAGCAGTTCTTC | CASSRDSGLPSEQFF | TRBJ2-1 | NA | NA | TRBV5-1
TGTGCCAGCAGCGGACAGGGGTCGGAGACCCAGTACTTC | CASSGQGSETQYF | TRBJ2-5 | NA | TRBD1 | TRBV7-8
TGTGCCAGCAGCCAAGTGAGGACGCAAAATGAGCAGTTCTTC | CASSQVRTQNEQFF | TRBJ2-1 | NA | NA | TRBV4-2
TGTGCCAGCAGTTTCTCCCTCAACGCGATCTCTGGGGCCAACGTCCTGACTTTC | CASSFSLNAISGANVLTF | TRBJ2-6 | NA | NA | TRBV27
TGTGCCAGCAGCTTGGACAGGGTCAACGAGCAGTACTTC | CASSLDRVNEQYF | TRBJ2-7 | NA | NA | TRBV5-4
TGTGCCAGCAGTTCCTCCCCGCGCACAGATACGCAGTATTTT | CASSSSPRTDTQYF | TRBJ2-3 | NA | NA | TRBV6-5
TGTGCCAGCAGCTGGACAGGGGAGGAGACCCAGTACTTC | CASSWTGEETQYF | TRBJ2-5 | NA | TRBD1 | TRBV6-6
TGTGCCAGCAGCCGGGGACAGGGGATTAATTCACCCCTCCACTTT | CASSRGQGINSPLHF | TRBJ1-6 | NA | TRBD1 | TRBV11-2
TGCGCCAGCAGCCCCGAGTTCAATCAGCCCCAGCATTTT | CASSPEFNQPQHF | TRBJ1-5 | once | NA | TRBV4-1
TGCGCTACGGGGGGGCGGGACGGCTACACCTTC | CATGGRDGYTF | TRBJ1-2 | once | NA | TRBV29-1
TGTGCCAGCAGCCGACTCGGACAGGGTGGCAATCAGCCCCAGCATTTT | CASSRLGQGGNQPQHF | TRBJ1-5 | NA | TRBD1 | TRBV5-5
TGTGCCAGCAGCTTAGCCCCTATCTTAGATCAGCCCCAGCATTTT | CASSLAPILDQPQHF | TRBJ1-5 | NA | NA | TRBV11-3
TGCGCCAGCACACTTTCGGGACAGCCGCAAGAGACCCAGTACTTC | CASTLSGQPQETQYF | TRBJ2-5 | NA | TRBD1 | TRBV5-1
TGTGCCAGCAGTTACTATTCGAGTAGCAATCAGCCCCAGCATTTT | CASSYYSSSNQPQHF | TRBJ1-5 | few | NA | TRBV6-6
TGTGCCAGCACTCAAGTCCCGGGACCTACGTCTCGGGAGACCCAGTACTTC | CASTQVPGPTSRETQYF | TRBJ2-5 | NA | NA | TRBV18
TGTGCCAGCAGCTTAAGTACAGGGCTGCATGGCTACACCTTC | CASSLSTGLHGYTF | TRBJ1-2 | NA | NA | TRBV7-8
TGTGCCAGTGGGGAGGTTGGAGAAAAACTGTTTTTT | CASGEVGEKLFF | TRBJ1-4 | NA | NA | TRBV19
TGTGCCAGCAGCGACCCGGGACTAGCGGGGGGGCCTGGAGAGACCCAGTACTTC | CASSDPGLAGGPGETQYF | TRBJ2-5 | once | TRBD2 | TRBV5-4
TGTGCCAGCAGCCATAACAGGGACTCTGGAAACACCATATATTTT | CASSHNRDSGNTIYF | TRBJ1-3 | NA | NA | TRBV7-2
TGTGCCAGCAGTGGACAGGGTGGGATGAACACTGAAGCTTTCTTT | CASSGQGGMNTEAFF | TRBJ1-1 | NA | TRBD1 | TRBV2
TGTGCCAGCAGCTTAGGAGACATCGGAGTTGGCTACACCTTC | CASSLGDIGVGYTF | TRBJ1-2 | NA | NA | TRBV7-8
TGTGCCAGCACGCGTGGCAATCAGCCCCAGCATTTT | CASTRGNQPQHF | TRBJ1-5 | NA | NA | TRBV6-1